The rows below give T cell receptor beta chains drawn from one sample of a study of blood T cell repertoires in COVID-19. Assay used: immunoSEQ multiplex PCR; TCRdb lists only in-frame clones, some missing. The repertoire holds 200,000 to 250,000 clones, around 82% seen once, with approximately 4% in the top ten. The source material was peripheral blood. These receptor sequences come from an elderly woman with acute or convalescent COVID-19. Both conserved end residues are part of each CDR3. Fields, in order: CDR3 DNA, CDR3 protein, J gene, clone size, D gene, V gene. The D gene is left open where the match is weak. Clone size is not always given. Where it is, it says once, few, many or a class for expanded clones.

TGTGCTAGTGGTTCCCTAGAACATGCAAGTGGCTACACCTTC CASGSLEHASGYTF TRBJ1-2 NA NA TRBV12-5
TGTGCCAGTCACGGACAGGGAAGCACCTACGAGCAGTACTTC CASHGQGSTYEQYF TRBJ2-7 NA NA TRBV21-1
TGTGCCAGCAGCTTCGGAGCGAACACCGGGGAGCTGTTTTTT CASSFGANTGELFF TRBJ2-2 NA NA TRBV7-3
TGTGCCAGCATTGCGCAACAGGGGTCTGGAAACACCATATATTTT CASIAQQGSGNTIYF TRBJ1-3 NA TRBD1 TRBV6-5
TGTGCCAGCAGCCGACAGGGCCACAATGAAAAACTGTTTTTT CASSRQGHNEKLFF TRBJ1-4 NA TRBD1 TRBV28
TGTGCCAGCAGCCGCCAGCGGGGGCACTCCTACGAGCAGTACTTC CASSRQRGHSYEQYF TRBJ2-7 NA TRBD2 TRBV3-1/TRBV3-2
TGTGCCAGCAGTCGACAGGGGGCTGACTACACCTTC CASSRQGADYTF TRBJ1-2 NA TRBD1 TRBV6-5
TGTGCCAGCGCAGACATCCGGACTGAAGCTTTCTTT CASADIRTEAFF TRBJ1-1 NA NA TRBV19
TGTGCCAGTAGTTGGAACAGGGACACCGGGGAGCTGTTTTTT CASSWNRDTGELFF TRBJ2-2 NA NA TRBV19
TGTGCCAGCAGCAGACCGGGACTAGCGATGGAGACCCAGTACTTC CASSRPGLAMETQYF TRBJ2-5 NA TRBD2 TRBV7-6
TGTGCCAGCTCACCATCCGGGGGGCTCTACAATGAGCAGTTCTTC CASSPSGGLYNEQFF TRBJ2-1 NA NA TRBV18
TGTGCCAGCAGTTACTCTCTACGGACTAGCCACTCCTACGAGCAGTACTTC CASSYSLRTSHSYEQYF TRBJ2-7 NA TRBD2 TRBV6-2/TRBV6-3
TGTGCCAGCAGCGTAGGGGAGGGGCGGATGGACATTCAGTACTTC CASSVGEGRMDIQYF TRBJ2-4 NA TRBD2 TRBV9
TGTGCCATCAGCACTCCGGGACAGGGTGAAGCTTTCTTT CAISTPGQGEAFF TRBJ1-1 NA TRBD1 TRBV10-3
TGTGCCAGCAGCGTAGGGGGGGGATCCACCTACAATGAGCAGTTCTTC CASSVGGGSTYNEQFF TRBJ2-1 NA TRBD2 TRBV9
TGTGCCAGCAGCCCAGGGATAGAAAACACTGAAGCTTTCTTT CASSPGIENTEAFF TRBJ1-1 NA NA TRBV7-8
TGCAGCGTTGGAGACAGGGCCACTGAAGCTTTCTTT CSVGDRATEAFF TRBJ1-1 NA TRBD1 TRBV29-1
TGTGCCAGCAGCCCCACCCTCGGGGAGGGAAACACCATATATTTT CASSPTLGEGNTIYF TRBJ1-3 NA NA TRBV11-2
TGCGCCAGCAGCCAAGAGGGGAGGAATGACAATGAGCAGTTCTTC CASSQEGRNDNEQFF TRBJ2-1 NA NA TRBV4-1
TGTGCCATCAGTGAGTCGGACAGGGGGCGCGGTAATGAAAAACTGTTTTTT CAISESDRGRGNEKLFF TRBJ1-4 NA TRBD1 TRBV10-3
TGTGCCAGCAGCCAAGACGTCGCGGGGGGGTCGGAGACCCAGTACTTC CASSQDVAGGSETQYF TRBJ2-5 once TRBD2 TRBV3-1/TRBV3-2
TGTGCCAGCAGCCCCTGGACATCCACTACGGGGGAGCTGTTTTTT CASSPWTSTTGELFF TRBJ2-2 few NA TRBV9
TGTGCCAGCAGTGTAATGGTTACGGTCTTAGGGGGGAACACTGAAGCTTTCTTT CASSVMVTVLGGNTEAFF TRBJ1-1 NA NA TRBV2
TGTGCCAGCTCCCCGACAACCACGGCCGGGGAGCTGTTTTTT CASSPTTTAGELFF TRBJ2-2 NA NA TRBV18
TGTGCCAGCAGCCCCGGACCGCCGGGACAGGGGGTAAATACGCAGTATTTT CASSPGPPGQGVNTQYF TRBJ2-3 NA TRBD1 TRBV7-2
TGTGCCAGCAGTGAATACAGGTCTCAAGAGACCCAGTACTTC CASSEYRSQETQYF TRBJ2-5 NA NA TRBV2
TGTGCCATCACAGACAGATCACTCGGATCACCCCTCCACTTT CAITDRSLGSPLHF TRBJ1-6 NA NA TRBV10-3
TGTGCCAGCAGACCCGCCGGGACAGTCCCCTACGAGCAGTACTTC CASRPAGTVPYEQYF TRBJ2-7 NA TRBD1 TRBV28
TGTGCCAGCAGCTTAGGGGACAGAGATTACTATGGCTACACCTTC CASSLGDRDYYGYTF TRBJ1-2 NA TRBD1 TRBV7-8
TGCGCCAGCAGCCAATTGGGACTAGCGGGCGGTCCGTTCTTC CASSQLGLAGGPFF TRBJ2-1 NA TRBD2 TRBV4-3
TGTGCCAGCAGCCTTACAGGGGGCACCGGGGAGCTGTTTTTT CASSLTGGTGELFF TRBJ2-2 NA TRBD1 TRBV7-6
TGTGCCAGTAGGCAGGGGAGTGATAATGAAAAACTGTTTTTT CASRQGSDNEKLFF TRBJ1-4 once NA TRBV2
TGTGCCAGCAGCCCCCGCGTTGGGCCTAATCAGCCCCAGCATTTT CASSPRVGPNQPQHF TRBJ1-5 NA NA TRBV7-2
TGTGCCAGCAGCTTAGCTTCGACAGGCGGGCCCCCCAAGAAGTACTTC CASSLASTGGPPKKYF TRBJ2-4 NA NA TRBV7-2
TGTGCCAGTAGTATAGGGACAGAATACAATCAGCCCCAGCATTTT CASSIGTEYNQPQHF TRBJ1-5 NA NA TRBV19
TGCGCCAGCAGCCAAGGTACGACAGGAAGTTTCGCTGAAGCTTTCTTT CASSQGTTGSFAEAFF TRBJ1-1 NA NA TRBV4-1
TGTGCCACCAGCCCTTGGACAGGAATGAACACTGAAGCTTTCTTT CATSPWTGMNTEAFF TRBJ1-1 NA TRBD1 TRBV15
TGTGCCAGCAGGACCGTAGAGGAGACTGAAGCTTTCTTT CASRTVEETEAFF TRBJ1-1 NA NA TRBV27
TGTGCCACCAGCAGAGATCGGACTCCCAGAAAAGCTTTCTTT CATSRDRTPRKAFF TRBJ1-1 NA NA TRBV15
TGTGCCAGTAGTCGACCGGGACAGGGGAACACTGAAGCTTTCTTT CASSRPGQGNTEAFF TRBJ1-1 few TRBD1 TRBV19
TGTGCCAGCAGCTTAGAAGCTAGCGGGGGCGTTAGCTCCTACGAGCAGTACTTC CASSLEASGGVSSYEQYF TRBJ2-7 NA TRBD2 TRBV7-2
TGTGCCAGCATATCCGGGGGGCCCTACTACAATGAGCAGTTCTTC CASISGGPYYNEQFF TRBJ2-1 NA NA TRBV28
TGTGCCAGCACCTTCGGACAGGGGGCCGAGACCCAGTACTTC CASTFGQGAETQYF TRBJ2-5 NA TRBD1 TRBV9
TGTGCCAGTAACGGATACAGACAGGGGATGGAAGGAAACACCATATATTTT CASNGYRQGMEGNTIYF TRBJ1-3 NA TRBD1 TRBV19
TGTGCCAGCAGTTTATCGGGGAAAAGGGACAGGGTCGCGATGAACACTGAAGCTTTCTTT CASSLSGKRDRVAMNTEAFF TRBJ1-1 NA TRBD1 TRBV27
TGCGCCAGCAGCTTGGCCCAGGGGGCGAGTACTGAAGCTTTCTTT CASSLAQGASTEAFF TRBJ1-1 NA TRBD1 TRBV5-1
TGTGCCAGCAGCCGAACCGAGGCGGGGGTAGAGGGGGGCTACACCTTC CASSRTEAGVEGGYTF TRBJ1-2 NA NA TRBV7-9
TGTGCCAGCAGCCCTGGGACAGGGGCCCTTTTCTCCTACGAGCAGTACTTC CASSPGTGALFSYEQYF TRBJ2-7 NA TRBD1 TRBV7-9
TGTGCCAGTAGAGGGACAGGGGGCAATCAGCCCCAGCATTTT CASRGTGGNQPQHF TRBJ1-5 NA TRBD1 TRBV19
TGTGCCAGCAGCAAGGACAGGTCACGGGCAGATACGCAGTATTTT CASSKDRSRADTQYF TRBJ2-3 NA TRBD1 TRBV5-4
TGTGCCAGCAGCTCAAACCAACAGGGGCCTAACACCGGGGAGCTGTTTTTT CASSSNQQGPNTGELFF TRBJ2-2 NA TRBD1 TRBV5-4
TGTGCCAGCAGCCAAGCATCAGGTAATCAGCCCCAGCATTTT CASSQASGNQPQHF TRBJ1-5 NA NA TRBV3-1/TRBV3-2
TGTGCCAGCAGTTTGCCGGGACAGGGTAATGGCTACACCTTC CASSLPGQGNGYTF TRBJ1-2 once TRBD1 TRBV28
TGTGCCAGCAGGGGGACTCTAAACACTGAAGCTTTCTTT CASRGTLNTEAFF TRBJ1-1 NA NA TRBV2